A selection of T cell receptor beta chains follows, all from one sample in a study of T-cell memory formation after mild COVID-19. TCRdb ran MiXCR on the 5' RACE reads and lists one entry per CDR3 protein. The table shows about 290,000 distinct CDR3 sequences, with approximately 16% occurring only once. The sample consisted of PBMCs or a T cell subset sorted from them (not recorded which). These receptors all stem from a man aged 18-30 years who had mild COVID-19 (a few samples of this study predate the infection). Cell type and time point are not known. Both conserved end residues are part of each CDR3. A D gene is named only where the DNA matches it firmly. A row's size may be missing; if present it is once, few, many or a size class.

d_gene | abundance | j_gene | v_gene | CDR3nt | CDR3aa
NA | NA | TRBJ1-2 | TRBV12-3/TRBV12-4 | TGTGCCAGCAGCCGCGCAGGGCCCGAAAGAGATGGCTACACCTTC | CASSRAGPERDGYTF
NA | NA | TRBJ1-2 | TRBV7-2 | TGTGCCAGCAGCTTTTCTGGGGCTCGGGAGCGTGGCTACACCTTC | CASSFSGARERGYTF
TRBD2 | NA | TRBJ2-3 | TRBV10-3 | TGTGCCATCAGTGAACTAGCGGGGGGGCCCAAAGATACGCAGTATTTT | CAISELAGGPKDTQYF
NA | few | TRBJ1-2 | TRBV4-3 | TGCGCCAGCAGCCAAGATCATTTGGGGACGGGCTACACCTTC | CASSQDHLGTGYTF
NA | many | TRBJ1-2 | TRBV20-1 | NA | CSARDGRDSSSGYTF
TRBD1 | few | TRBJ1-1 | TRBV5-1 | TGCGCCAGCAGCTTTGGACAGGGGAACACTGAAGCTTTCTTT | CASSFGQGNTEAFF
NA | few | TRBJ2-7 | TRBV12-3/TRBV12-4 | TGTGCCACAGGGCGGGACCGAAGCTCCTACGAGCAGTACTTC | CATGRDRSSYEQYF
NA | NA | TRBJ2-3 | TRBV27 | TGTGCCAGCAGTCCTTCGGTGCAGCGGCAGTATTTT | CASSPSVQRQYF
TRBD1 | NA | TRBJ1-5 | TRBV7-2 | TGTGCCAGCAGCTTCGTGATGGGACAGGGGGGTCAGCCCCAGCATTTT | CASSFVMGQGGQPQHF
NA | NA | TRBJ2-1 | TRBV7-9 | TGTGCCAGCAGCTTAGAGATTACAGGACGGCAGTTCTTC | CASSLEITGRQFF
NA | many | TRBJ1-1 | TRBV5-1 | TGCGCCAGCAGCTTGGAGGCGTCAGGTTACACTGAAGCTTTCTTT | CASSLEASGYTEAFF
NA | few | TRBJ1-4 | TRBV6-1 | TGTGCCAGCAGTGAAGTCTCAACTAATGAAAAACTGTTTTTT | CASSEVSTNEKLFF
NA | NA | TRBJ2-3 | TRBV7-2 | TGTGCCAGCAGTTTGTCTCCCAGCACAGATACGCAGTATTTT | CASSLSPSTDTQYF
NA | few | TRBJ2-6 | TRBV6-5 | TGTGCCAGCAGTTCCAACGACAGGAAATGGACTTTC | CASSSNDRKWTF
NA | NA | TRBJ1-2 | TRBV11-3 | TGTGCCAGCAGCTTAGGGTCGGGGACGGCCTGGGGCTACACCTTC | CASSLGSGTAWGYTF
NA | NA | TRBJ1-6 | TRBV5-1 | TGCGCCAGCATAGTGACAGATTATAATTCACCCCTCCACTTT | CASIVTDYNSPLHF
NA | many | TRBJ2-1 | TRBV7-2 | TGTGCCAGCAGCCGGGCGGGGCCCTACAATGAGCAGTTCTTC | CASSRAGPYNEQFF
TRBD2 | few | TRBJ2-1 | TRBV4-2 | TGTGCCAGCAGCCAAGTAGTGGGACTAGCGGGGGGGAGCTCCTACAATGAGCAGTTCTTC | CASSQVVGLAGGSSYNEQFF
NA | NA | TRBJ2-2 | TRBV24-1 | TGTGCCACCAGTGATTTGGGAACCGGGGAGCTGTTTTTT | CATSDLGTGELFF
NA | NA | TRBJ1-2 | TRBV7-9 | TGTGCCAGCAGCTTATCAGGGGTAGGCTACACCTTC | CASSLSGVGYTF
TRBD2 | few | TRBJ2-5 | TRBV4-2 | TGTGCCAGCAGCCAAGATCTTCTAGCGGGGGCCGGGGAGACCCAGTACTTC | CASSQDLLAGAGETQYF
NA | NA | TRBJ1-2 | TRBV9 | TGTGCCAGCAGCCCCGAGAGAGGATCTTTCGGCTACACCTTC | CASSPERGSFGYTF
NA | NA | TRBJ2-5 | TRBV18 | TGTGCCAGCTCACCTAGACAGGAACAAGAGACCCAGTACTTC | CASSPRQEQETQYF
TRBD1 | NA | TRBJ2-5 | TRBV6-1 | TGTGCCAGCACTCCGGGACAGGGAGACGAGACCCAGTACTTC | CASTPGQGDETQYF
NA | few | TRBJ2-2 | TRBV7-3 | TGTGCCAGCAGCCCTCGGGGAGTACCCGGGGAGCTGTTTTTT | CASSPRGVPGELFF
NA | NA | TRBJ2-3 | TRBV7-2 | TGTGCCAGCAGACCCGGATTCACAGATACGCAGTATTTT | CASRPGFTDTQYF
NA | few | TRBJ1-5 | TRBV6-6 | TGTGCCAGCAGTGGGGGACGCGGCAATCAGCCCCAGCATTTT | CASSGGRGNQPQHF
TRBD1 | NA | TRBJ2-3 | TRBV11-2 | TGTGCCAGCAGCTTTAGAGCCCGACAGGGGCCCACAGATACGCAGTATTTT | CASSFRARQGPTDTQYF
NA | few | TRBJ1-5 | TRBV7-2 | TGTGCCAGCAGCCCGGGGGGTAGTCAGCCCCAGCATTTT | CASSPGGSQPQHF
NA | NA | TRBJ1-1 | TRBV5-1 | TGCGCCAGCAGCCATGGGAACAGGGACGCTGAAGCTTTCTTT | CASSHGNRDAEAFF
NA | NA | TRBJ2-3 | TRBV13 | TGTGCCAGCAGTTCCTGGGAACTAGATACGCAGTATTTT | CASSSWELDTQYF
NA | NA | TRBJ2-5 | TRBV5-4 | TGTGCCAGCAGAAATTCGGTAGGAGAGACCCAGTACTTC | CASRNSVGETQYF
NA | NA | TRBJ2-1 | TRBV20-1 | TGCAGTGCTAGATCGGCAGGCCTCCACAATGAGCAGTTCTTC | CSARSAGLHNEQFF
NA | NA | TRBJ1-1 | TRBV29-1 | TGCAGCGTCGCCCAGGGCTCGACGGGAACTGAAGCTTTCTTT | CSVAQGSTGTEAFF
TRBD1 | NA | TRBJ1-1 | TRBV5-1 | TGCGCCAGCAGCTGGGACAGGGGGATGAACACTGAAGCTTTCTTT | CASSWDRGMNTEAFF
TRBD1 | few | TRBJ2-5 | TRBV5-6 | TGTGCCAGCAGCTTGGATGGGGACAGTACCAAGCCCCAGTACTTC | CASSLDGDSTKPQYF
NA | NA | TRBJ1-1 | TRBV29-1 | TGCAGTTGGGGACGGGGACAGAACACTGAAGCTTTCTTT | CSWGRGQNTEAFF
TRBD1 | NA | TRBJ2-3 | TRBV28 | TGTGCCAGCAGTGCCAGGGGGCCCTCAGATACGCAGTATTTT | CASSARGPSDTQYF
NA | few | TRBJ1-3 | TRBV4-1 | TGCGCCAGCAGCTCCAACCCGGGACAAGGCTCAAACACCATATATTTT | CASSSNPGQGSNTIYF
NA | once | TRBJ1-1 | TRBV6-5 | TGTGCCAGCAGTGGTCGGGCAGGCGTAGCTGAAGCTTTCTTT | CASSGRAGVAEAFF
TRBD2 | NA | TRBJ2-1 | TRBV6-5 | TGTGCCAGCAGCTCTAGCGGGGGGAGCTCCTACAATGAGCAGTTCTTC | CASSSSGGSSYNEQFF
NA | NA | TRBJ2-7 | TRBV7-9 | TGTGCCAGCAGCGACGTAGGGCATTTATCCTACGAGCAGTACTTC | CASSDVGHLSYEQYF
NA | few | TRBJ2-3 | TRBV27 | TGTGCCAGCAGTTTACGTCGACTGCCGGATACGCAGTATTTT | CASSLRRLPDTQYF
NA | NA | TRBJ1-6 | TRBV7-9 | TGTGCCAGCAGCCCCCCGACAGGATTTAATTCACCCCTCCACTTT | CASSPPTGFNSPLHF
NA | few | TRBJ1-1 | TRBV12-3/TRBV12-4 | TGTGCCAGCAGTACAACCGAGAACACTGAAGCTTTCTTT | CASSTTENTEAFF
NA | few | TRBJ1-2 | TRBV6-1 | TGTGCCAGCAAGGTTGACTATGGCTACACCTTC | CASKVDYGYTF
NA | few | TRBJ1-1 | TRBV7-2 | TGTGCCAGCAGCTCGTACGGATACACTGAAGCTTTCTTT | CASSSYGYTEAFF
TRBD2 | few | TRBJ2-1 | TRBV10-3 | TGTGCCACCTCTGGGACTAGCGGGTACAATGAGCAGTTCTTC | CATSGTSGYNEQFF
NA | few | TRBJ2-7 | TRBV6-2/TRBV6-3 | TGTGCCAGCAGTTACTCGCCGGGACGGGGGACCCACGAGCAGTACTTC | CASSYSPGRGTHEQYF
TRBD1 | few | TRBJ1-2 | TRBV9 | TGTGCCAGCAGCGTACGACAGGGAAACGGCTACACCTTC | CASSVRQGNGYTF
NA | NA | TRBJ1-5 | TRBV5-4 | TGTGCCAGCAGCTCAGGAGATCAGCCCCAGCATTTT | CASSSGDQPQHF
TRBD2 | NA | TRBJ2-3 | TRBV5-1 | TGCGCCAGCAGCTGGGCAGCGGGGGAGGTCACAGATACGCAGTATTTT | CASSWAAGEVTDTQYF